The present T cell receptor (beta chain) was sequenced within a study of Ad26.COV2.S vaccination and SARS-CoV-2 variants. Whole-study findings and limits: Ad26.COV2.S recipients had broader spike-specific TCRs (P = 0.0014).

This table comes from immunoSEQ multiplex PCR, and its TCRdb copy is limited to in-frame clones, with some not included. This sample has 200,000 to 250,000 clones, with approximately 88% found just once. Trimming took 3 bases from V and 8 from J; bases not matched to a gene: 10. This CDR3 comprises 14 residues. Germline V lookup: CDR1 DFQATT, CDR2 SNEGSKA (reference sequence). A word on this clone: Its antigen is as yet unknown.

As for treatment: about 20 received Ad26.COV2.S at low or high dose, single or two shots; about five received placebo; per-sample allocation not given. Following the first vaccine or placebo injection, samples were taken on day 63. Spike of the Wuhan-strain SARS-CoV-2 was expressed by an Ad26 vector, which formed the vaccine. The V call is TRBV20-1, the J call TRBJ1-1, with 9 bases matching TRBD1. The sample was peripheral blood, taken in a trial of Ad26.COV2.S vaccine versus placebo. The sequence derives from a person aged 18-60 years who received the Ad26.COV2.S COVID-19 vaccine or a placebo. Here the CDR3 reads CSASPNYGTGEAFF. CDR3 DNA sequence: TGCAGTGCTAGTCCCAACTACGGGACAGGGGAAGCTTTCTTT.